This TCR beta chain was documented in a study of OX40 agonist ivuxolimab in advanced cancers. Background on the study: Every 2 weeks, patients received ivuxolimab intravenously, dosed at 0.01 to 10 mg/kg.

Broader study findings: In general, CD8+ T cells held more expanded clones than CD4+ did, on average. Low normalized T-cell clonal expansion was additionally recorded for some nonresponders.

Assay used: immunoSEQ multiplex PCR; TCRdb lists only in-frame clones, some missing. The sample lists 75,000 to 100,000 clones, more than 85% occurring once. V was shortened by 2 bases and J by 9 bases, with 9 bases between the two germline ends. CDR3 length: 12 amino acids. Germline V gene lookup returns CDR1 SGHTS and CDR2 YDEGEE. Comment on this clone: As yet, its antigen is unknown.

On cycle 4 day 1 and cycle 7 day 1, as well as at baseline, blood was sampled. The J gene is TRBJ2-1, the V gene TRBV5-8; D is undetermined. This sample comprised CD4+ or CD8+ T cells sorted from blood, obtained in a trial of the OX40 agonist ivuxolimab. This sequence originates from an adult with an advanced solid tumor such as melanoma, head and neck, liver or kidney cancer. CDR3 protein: CASSFGDFEQFF. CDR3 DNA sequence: TGTGCCAGCAGCTTTGGGGATTTTGAGCAGTTCTTC.